Listed here are 25 T cell receptor beta chains from one sample, sequenced in a study of T-cell reconstitution after alpha-beta-depleted transplantation in children. Unique molecular identifiers were used in preparing the TCRbeta library. TCRdb re-called the PCR reads through MiXCR, storing one row per CDR3 protein. The sample includes about a million distinct CDR3 sequences, around 30% of them seen just once. Sequenced material: PBMCs, mostly from graft donor cells, taken 360 days after TCRalphabeta/CD19-depleted stem cell transplant. The receptors originated from a boy in the first two years of life who had a stem cell transplant for SCID, so the T cells may come from the graft donor.

This clonotype was detected a few times. The chain carries TRBV2 and TRBJ1-1; 8 nucleotides agree with TRBD1. Germline-derived CDR1 and CDR2 are SNHLY and FYNNEI. Trimming took 3 bases from V and 4 from J; bases not matched to a gene: 13. The CDR3 loop spans 17 amino acids. Here the CDR3 DNA reads TGTGCCAGCAGTGACCGCCGGACAGGGCAGAAGGGCACTGAAGCTTTCTTT. This sequence encodes CASSDRRTGQKGTEAFF.

The chain couples TRBV6-1 to TRBJ2-5; 8 bases fit TRBD2. The trim removed 7 bases at V and 2 bases at J, leaving 12 bases unmatched. The V gene's germline CDR1 is MNHNS and CDR2 SASEGT. The CDR3 is 16 amino acids. Here the CDR3 reads CASTGYGLAGQETQYF. DNA of the CDR3: TGTGCCAGCACGGGGTACGGGTTAGCGGGACAAGAGACCCAGTACTTC.

J is TRBJ2-1 and V is TRBV4-3; D gene ambiguous. Trimming shortened V by 3 bases and J by 1 base, and 7 bases separated the two germline ends. This CDR3 is 14 amino acids long. Germline loops: CDR1 LGHNA, CDR2 YSLEER. The CDR3 coding sequence is TGCGCCAGCAGCCAGGTACTTTCCTACAATGAGCAGTTCTTC. This codes for CASSQVLSYNEQFF.

The rearrangement joins TRBV20-1 to TRBJ2-5; TRBD2 aligns across 7 bases. Germline V lookup: CDR1 DFQATT, CDR2 SNEGSKA (reference sequence). The CDR3 contains 12 residues. Trimming at V came to 6 bases and at J to 2 bases, leaving 3 bases not matched to a gene. The CDR3 DNA follows: TGCAGTGCGGGAGGGCGGCAAGAGACCCAGTACTTC. Translated: CSAGGRQETQYF.

This rearrangement joins TRBV27 to TRBJ2-7; possible D gene TRBD2, 6 bases. The CDR3 runs 13 residues. V shed 8 bases and J shed 10 bases, with 21 bases lying between them. Germline CDR1 and CDR2: MNHEY and SMNVEV (reference sequence). CDR3 protein: CASAGIGTAQQYF. The CDR3 nucleotides read TGTGCCAGCGCGGGGATAGGGACTGCCCAACAGTACTTC.

This clonotype has more than one count but fewer than ten. CDR3 bases: TGCAGCGCGGGGGGCGAAGACGGGGAGCTGTTTTTT. The encoded protein is CSAGGEDGELFF. J is TRBJ2-2 and V is TRBV29-1; a weak D match, TRBD2 (7 bases). Deletions cut 7 bases from V and 7 bases from J, with 13 bases between. CDR3 size: 12 residues. CDR1 SQVTM and CDR2 ANQGSEA come from the germline V gene.

Ten or more counts support this clonotype. The rearrangement uses TRBV10-3 and TRBJ2-5, with unresolved D. With 3 bases removed from V and 5 bases from J, the gap between germline ends came to 4 bases. The germline CDR1 and CDR2 sequences are ENHRY and SYGVKD. The CDR3 totals 11 residues. The chain's CDR3 is CAISERETQYF. The CDR3 region has the DNA TGTGCCATCAGTGAACGGGAGACCCAGTACTTC.

This clonotype turned up a few times. The chain links TRBV7-6 to TRBJ2-7; D unresolved. The V end lost 1 base, the J end lost 6 bases, and 25 bases lay between the germline ends. CDR1 is SGHVS, CDR2 FNYEAQ, per germline. The CDR3 loop spans 18 amino acids. In nucleotides, the CDR3 is TGTGCCAGCAGCTTAGGGCCTTCATTGGGCAGGTCCGTTCGCGAGCAGTACTTC. Translating it yields CASSLGPSLGRSVREQYF. The full variable domain, its missing parts supplied by reference TRBV7-6 and TRBJ2-7, is GAGVSQSPRYKVTKRGQDVALRCDPISGHVSLYWYRQALGQGPEFLTYFNYEAQQDKSGLPNDRFSAERPEGSISTLTIQRTEQRDSAMYRCASSLGPSLGRSVREQYFGPGTRLTVT.

The sample holds one count of this clonotype. The J gene is TRBJ2-7, the V gene TRBV15; perhaps TRBD1 as D (6 bases). Germline V gene sequence: CDR1 LNHNV, CDR2 YYDKDF (reference sequence). Trimming cost V 4 bases and J 0 bases, with 10 bases left between them. This CDR3 comprises 14 residues. The CDR3 region is CATSNTGSSYEQYF. CDR3 coding DNA: TGTGCCACCAGCAATACAGGGAGCTCCTACGAGCAGTACTTC.

This clonotype was observed a few times. The chain couples TRBV5-6 to TRBJ1-2, with TRBD1 matching 7 bases. The CDR3 runs 14 residues. Germline V CDR1 and CDR2: SGHDT, YYEEEE. After removal of 4 bases from V and 5 bases from J, the junction contained 8 bases not matched to a gene. The DNA for the CDR3 is TGTGCCAGCAGCCGAGGGGGCAGGGGGTATGGCTACACCTTC. Translating gives CASSRGGRGYGYTF.

This clonotype was counted between two and nine times. V and J are TRBV20-1 and TRBJ2-3; 7 nucleotides agree with TRBD2. This CDR3 is built from 17 residues. The J segment lost 4 bases and the V segment lost 6 bases, leaving 19 bases of the junction unmatched. The germline CDR1 and CDR2 sequences are DFQATT and SNEGSKA (reference sequence). DNA of the CDR3: TGCAGTGCGGTGTCTGGGGGACTAATAAAAACGGCAGATACGCAGTATTTT. Amino acid sequence: CSAVSGGLIKTADTQYF.

This clonotype has only a few counts. The chain employs TRBV5-1 and TRBJ2-7; no clear D. Deletions cut 3 bases from V and 3 bases from J, with 7 bases between. Germline V gene sequence: CDR1 SGHRS, CDR2 YFSETQ. The CDR3 covers 12 residues. The CDR3: CASSSLGYEQYF. In DNA, the CDR3 is TGCGCCAGCAGCTCCCTCGGCTACGAGCAGTACTTC. Based on the CDR3 plus reference TRBV5-1 and TRBJ2-7, the full variable domain is KAGVTQTPRYLIKTRGQQVTLSCSPISGHRSVSWYQQTPGQGLQFLFEYFSETQRNKGNFPGRFSGRQFSNSRSEMNVSTLELGDSALYLCASSSLGYEQYFGPGTRLTVT.

This chain links TRBV7-2 with TRBJ2-3, with D tentatively TRBD1 (6 bases). The CDR3 is made up of 15 amino acids. With 3 bases removed from V and 0 bases from J, the gap between germline ends came to 10 bases. Germline-derived CDR1 and CDR2 are SGHTA and FQGNSA. Here the CDR3 reads CASSFWTASTDTQYF. The CDR3 nucleotides read TGTGCCAGCAGCTTTTGGACAGCTAGCACAGATACGCAGTATTTT.

This clonotype appeared a few times. V gene TRBV20-1 combines with J gene TRBJ2-3, with D perhaps given as TRBD1 or TRBD2 (6 bases each). V was cut by 7 bases and J by 6 bases, with 17 bases left in between. This CDR3 is built from 13 residues. The germline V gene has CDR1 DFQATT and CDR2 SNEGSKA (reference sequence). CDR3 sequence: CSVRRGVRDTQYF. CDR3 sequence (DNA): TGCAGTGTCAGAAGGGGGGTTCGTGATACGCAGTATTTT.

J is TRBJ1-1 and V is TRBV7-9; D is perhaps TRBD1 (6 bases). Germline V gene data show CDR1 as SEHNR and CDR2 as FQNEAQ (reference sequence). This CDR3 is built from 12 residues. Trimming stripped 0 bases from V and 8 bases from J, with 7 bases between. The CDR3, as DNA: TGTGCCAGCAGCTTAGCACAGGGAGAAGCTTTCTTT. Translating gives CASSLAQGEAFF.

J is TRBJ2-7 and V is TRBV20-1; a possible D gene is TRBD2 (7 bases). V was cut by 0 bases and J by 3 bases, with 18 bases left in between. This CDR3 spans 16 amino acids. The germline V gene encodes CDR1 DFQATT and CDR2 SNEGSKA (reference sequence). The CDR3 loop is CSARDLGGAILYEQYF. Written as DNA, the CDR3 is TGCAGTGCTAGAGATCTAGGGGGGGCGATACTCTACGAGCAGTACTTC.

This clonotype was picked up a small number of times. The chain links TRBV11-2 to TRBJ2-3; D is unclear. This CDR3 contains 12 residues. Between the trimmed V and J ends, which lost 6 bases and 7 bases, there was a span of 11 bases. CDR1 and CDR2 from the germline V gene are SGHAT and FQNNGV. CDR3 loop: CASRHLGHTQYF. The CDR3 DNA is TGTGCCAGCAGACATCTAGGTCATACGCAGTATTTT.

This clonotype was seen a few times. This rearrangement joins TRBV4-1 to TRBJ1-6; 7 bases agree with TRBD1. Germline V CDR1 and CDR2: MGHRA, YSYEKL. Trimming removed 0 bases from V and 6 bases from J; junction bases left unmatched: 11. This CDR3 is built from 18 residues. CDR3 in amino acids: CASSQDDGQAASNSPLHF. CDR3 bases: TGCGCCAGCAGCCAAGATGACGGACAGGCCGCTTCTAATTCACCCCTCCACTTT.

The sample holds a few counts of this clonotype. V gene TRBV20-1 combines with J gene TRBJ1-5, with D maybe TRBD1 (5 bases). Germline values: CDR1 DFQATT, CDR2 SNEGSKA (reference sequence). Trimming took 4 bases from V and 4 from J, leaving 8 bases between them. The CDR3 is 12 residues long. The CDR3 DNA reads as TGCAGTGCTATAAGGGGAAATCAGCCCCAGCATTTT. Protein sequence: CSAIRGNQPQHF.

This clonotype was seen only a few times. V usage is TRBV20-1 and J usage is TRBJ1-1, with a weak D call TRBD1 (5 bases). The CDR3 extends over 11 amino acids. The germline V gene encodes CDR1 DFQATT and CDR2 SNEGSKA (reference sequence). Trimming removed 7 bases at V and 3 bases at J, with 9 bases between. The CDR3 DNA follows: TGCAGTGGGGGGGGAGACACTGAAGCTTTCTTT. This sequence encodes CSGGGDTEAFF.

This clonotype turned up a few times. V is TRBV6-5 and J is TRBJ1-5; TRBD1 matches at 7 bases. This CDR3 is built from 15 residues. Germline loops: CDR1 MNHEY, CDR2 SVGAGI. The J segment lost 3 bases and the V segment lost 1 base, leaving 3 bases of the junction unmatched. This CDR3 is CASSYYGQVNQPQHF. The CDR3 region has the DNA TGTGCCAGCAGTTACTACGGACAGGTCAATCAGCCCCAGCATTTT.

This clonotype showed up just a few times. The chain carries TRBV7-8 and TRBJ2-7, with D unclear. The CDR3 spans 14 residues. Germline-derived CDR1 and CDR2 are SGHVS and FQNEAQ. Trimming took off 1 base at V and 3 bases at J, with 10 bases between the two ends. The CDR3 loop is CASSLEDSRYEQYF. The CDR3 DNA reads TGTGCCAGCAGCTTAGAAGACTCCCGCTACGAGCAGTACTTC.

At least ten counts were recorded for this clonotype. This rearrangement joins TRBV10-3 to TRBJ2-2, with 8 bases identical to TRBD2. After removal of 8 bases from V and 2 bases from J, the junction contained 7 bases not matched to a gene. Germline CDR1 and CDR2: ENHRY and SYGVKD. The CDR3 is 15 residues long. The CDR3 reads CAIGGGGINTGELFF. The CDR3 nucleotides are TGTGCCATCGGGGGCGGGGGGATCAACACCGGGGAGCTGTTTTTT.

This sequence joins TRBV12-3 or TRBV12-4 and TRBJ2-5; 13 positions match TRBD2. The CDR3 extends over 18 amino acids. V was clipped by 7 bases and J by 2 bases; unmatched bases: 13. CDR3 coding DNA: TGTGCCAGCACCCTCGGACTAGCGGGGGTCGACCTACAAGAGACCCAGTACTTC. Encoded protein: CASTLGLAGVDLQETQYF.

The chain links TRBV12-3 or TRBV12-4 to TRBJ2-1; D is perhaps TRBD1 or TRBD2 (6 bases each). This CDR3 spans 13 amino acids. V lost 8 bases and J 7 bases, leaving 15 bases between the germline ends. The CDR3: CASGFWGANEQFF. In DNA form, the CDR3 reads TGTGCCAGCGGATTTTGGGGGGCAAATGAGCAGTTCTTC.